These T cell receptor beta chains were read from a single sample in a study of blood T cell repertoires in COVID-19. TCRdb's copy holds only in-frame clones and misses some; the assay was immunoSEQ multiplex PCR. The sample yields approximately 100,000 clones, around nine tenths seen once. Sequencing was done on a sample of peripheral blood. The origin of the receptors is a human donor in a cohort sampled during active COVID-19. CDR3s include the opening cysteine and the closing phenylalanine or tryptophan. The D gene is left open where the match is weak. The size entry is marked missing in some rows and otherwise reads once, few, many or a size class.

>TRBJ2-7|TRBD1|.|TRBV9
CASSAGTGTYEQYF
TGTGCCAGCAGCGCCGGGACAGGGACGTACGAGCAGTACTTC
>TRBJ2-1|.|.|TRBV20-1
CSAPRGNEQFF
TGCAGTGCCCCGAGGGGGAATGAGCAGTTCTTC
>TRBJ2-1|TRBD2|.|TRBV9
CASSVGLAGGYNEQFF
TGTGCCAGCAGCGTAGGCTTAGCGGGGGGCTACAATGAGCAGTTCTTC
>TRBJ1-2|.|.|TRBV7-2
CASSLTGRDGYTF
TGTGCCAGCAGCTTAACGGGGAGAGATGGCTACACCTTC
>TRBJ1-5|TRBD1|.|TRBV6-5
CASSRDRGSNQPQHF
TGTGCCAGCAGCAGAGACAGGGGTAGCAATCAGCCCCAGCATTTT
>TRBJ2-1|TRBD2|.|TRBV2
CASRGTSLNEQFF
TGTGCCAGCAGAGGGACTAGCCTCAATGAGCAGTTCTTC
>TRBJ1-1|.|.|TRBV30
CAWSDMRGSPNTEAFF
TGTGCCTGGAGTGATATGCGGGGCAGCCCGAACACTGAAGCTTTCTTT
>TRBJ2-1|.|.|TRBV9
CASSPDSSSYNEQFF
TGTGCCAGCAGCCCGGACTCGAGCTCCTACAATGAGCAGTTCTTC
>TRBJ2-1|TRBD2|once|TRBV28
CASSLGGSYNEQFF
TGTGCCAGCAGTTTAGGCGGGAGTTACAATGAGCAGTTCTTC
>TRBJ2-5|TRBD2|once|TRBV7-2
CASSQRQRGGRVETQYF
TGTGCCAGCAGCCAGCGGCAGCGGGGGGGGAGGGTTGAGACCCAGTACTTC
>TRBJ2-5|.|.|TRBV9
CASSVQGQETQYF
TGTGCCAGCAGCGTACAGGGCCAAGAGACCCAGTACTTC
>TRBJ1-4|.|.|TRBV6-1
CASSEAVTRWEEKLFF
TGTGCCAGCAGTGAAGCGGTAACGAGATGGGAGGAAAAACTGTTTTTT
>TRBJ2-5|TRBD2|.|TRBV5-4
CASSLGLAGLQETQYF
TGTGCCAGCAGCTTGGGACTAGCGGGGCTGCAAGAGACCCAGTACTTC
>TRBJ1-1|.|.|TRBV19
CASSVRRGVNTEAFF
TGTGCCAGTAGTGTTCGCAGGGGAGTGAACACTGAAGCTTTCTTT
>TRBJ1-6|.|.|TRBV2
CASSDWGRANSPLHF
TGTGCCAGCAGCGACTGGGGGCGGGCGAATTCACCCCTCCACTTT
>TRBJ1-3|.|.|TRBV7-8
CASSRSGNTIYF
TGTGCCAGCAGCCGCAGTGGAAACACCATATATTTT
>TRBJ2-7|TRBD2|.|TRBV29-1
CSVEGGLAGGPYSEQYF
TGCAGCGTTGAAGGGGGACTAGCGGGAGGGCCTTATTCCGAGCAGTACTTC
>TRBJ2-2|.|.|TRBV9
CASSLLASNTGELFF
TGTGCCAGCAGCCTACTAGCCTCGAACACCGGGGAGCTGTTTTTT
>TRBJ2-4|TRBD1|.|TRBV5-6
CASSLRDSQAKNIQYF
TGTGCCAGCAGTTTACGGGACAGCCAAGCCAAAAACATTCAGTACTTC
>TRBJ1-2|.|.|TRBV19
CASTPSGATNYGYTF
TGTGCCAGTACCCCATCAGGGGCGACTAACTATGGCTACACCTTC
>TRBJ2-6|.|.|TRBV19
CASSPLIFRLTSGANVLTF
TGTGCCAGTAGTCCCCTGATATTTCGACTCACCTCTGGGGCCAACGTCCTGACTTTC
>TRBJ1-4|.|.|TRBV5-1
CASSLGTSGPPNEKLFF
TGCGCCAGCAGCTTGGGGACTTCGGGCCCGCCGAATGAAAAACTGTTTTTT
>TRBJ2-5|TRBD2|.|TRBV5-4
CASSPNPTSGRAEETQYF
TGTGCCAGCAGCCCTAACCCGACTAGCGGGAGGGCCGAGGAGACCCAGTACTTC
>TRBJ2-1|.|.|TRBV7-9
CASSLPREDGEQFF
TGTGCCAGCAGCTTACCCAGGGAAGATGGTGAGCAGTTCTTC
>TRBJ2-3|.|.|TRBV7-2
CASSLRGAPRGDTQYF
TGTGCCAGCAGCTTACGCGGGGCCCCACGGGGAGATACGCAGTATTTT
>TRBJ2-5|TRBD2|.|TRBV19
CASSSGSWETQYF
TGTGCCAGTAGTAGCGGGAGCTGGGAGACCCAGTACTTC
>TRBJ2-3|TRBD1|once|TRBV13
CASSLGARGTDTQYF
TGTGCCAGCAGCTTAGGGGCCAGGGGGACAGATACGCAGTATTTT
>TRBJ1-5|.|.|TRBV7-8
CASSPGGRQPQHF
TGTGCCAGCAGCCCCGGGGGGCGGCAGCCCCAGCATTTT
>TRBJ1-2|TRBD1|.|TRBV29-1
CSSKGQDYGYTF
TGCAGCTCAAAGGGACAGGATTATGGCTACACCTTC
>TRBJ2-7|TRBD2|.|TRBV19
CTSSRKLAGPSYEQYF
TGTACCAGTAGTAGGAAGCTAGCGGGGCCTTCCTACGAGCAGTACTTC
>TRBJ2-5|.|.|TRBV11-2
CASSLLLSTQYF
TGTGCCAGCAGCTTACTCCTGTCGACCCAGTACTTC